This T cell receptor (beta chain) was sequenced in a study of blood T cell repertoires in COVID-19. Study-wide context: The samples span acute and convalescent COVID-19 from the United States, Italy and Spain. The analysed material was cDNA or gDNA that came from T cells, B-cell-depleted T cells, or PBMCs.

As processed by the authors: The assay estimated nucleated cells by amplifying reference gene primers. TCRdb keeps only in-frame clones here, not all; method: immunoSEQ multiplex PCR. D and trimming come from the DNA, and the V and J calls and clone size come from that table. This sample has roughly 200,000 clones; 86% occur once, and the top ten carry approximately 5.9%. The CDR3 consists of 15 residues. CDR1 is SGHTA and CDR2 is FQGNSA in the germline V gene. V shed 0 bases and J shed 6 bases, with 14 bases lying between them. This clone was seen a single time. Sequencing was carried out using peripheral blood. The source of this sequence is a man older than 75 with acute or convalescent COVID-19. V and J are TRBV7-2 and TRBJ1-2; D is unresolved. Written as DNA, the CDR3 is TGTGCCAGCAGCTTAGCCTCCCGAGGGTCAAATGGCTACACCTTC. This encodes CASSLASRGSNGYTF.